These T cell receptor beta chains were read from a single sample in a study of multiple sclerosis patients with progressive multifocal leukoencephalopathy. This table comes from immunoSEQ multiplex PCR, and its TCRdb copy is limited to in-frame clones, with some not included. The table has 25,000 or so clones, around 93% seen once. The starting material was PBMCs, obtained from a patient treated with natalizumab. The receptors here all came from a man aged 25-40 years with multiple sclerosis. Both conserved end residues are part of each CDR3. The D gene is left open where the match is weak. Size values are once, few and many counts, or a class for expanded clones, and some rows have none.

d_call	v_call	clone_size	j_call	cdr3_aa	cdr3_nt
TRBD1	TRBV30	.	TRBJ1-1	CAWRIDRGRDNTEAFF	TGTGCCTGGAGGATCGACAGGGGCCGTGATAACACTGAAGCTTTCTTT
.	TRBV5-1	.	TRBJ2-2	CASSSRTSTTGELFF	TGCGCCAGCAGCTCCCGGACCTCTACGACCGGGGAGCTGTTTTTT
.	TRBV2	.	TRBJ1-2	CASSEADGYTF	TGTGCCAGCAGTGAAGCAGATGGCTACACCTTC
.	TRBV27	.	TRBJ1-3	CASSLSGSFSGNTIYF	TGTGCCAGCAGTTTATCCGGGAGTTTCTCTGGAAACACCATATATTTT
.	TRBV6-5	.	TRBJ2-7	CASSYSGSSSYEQYF	TGTGCCAGCAGTTACTCGGGGTCTAGCTCCTACGAGCAGTACTTC
.	TRBV19	.	TRBJ2-5	CASSINGVETQYF	TGTGCCAGTAGTATTAATGGGGTAGAGACCCAGTACTTC
TRBD2	TRBV5-1	.	TRBJ2-3	CASSLGLAGGQDTQYF	TGCGCCAGCAGCCTCGGACTAGCGGGAGGCCAAGATACGCAGTATTTT
TRBD2	TRBV13	.	TRBJ2-1	CASSASGGYNEQFF	TGTGCCAGCAGTGCTAGCGGGGGATACAATGAGCAGTTCTTC
TRBD1	TRBV19	few	TRBJ2-5	CASSMLRGETQYF	TGTGCCAGTAGTATGCTCAGGGGGGAGACCCAGTACTTC
.	TRBV29-1	.	TRBJ2-7	CSVISSSSYEQYF	TGCAGCGTAATCTCGTCCTCGAGCTACGAGCAGTACTTC
.	TRBV5-1	.	TRBJ2-3	CASSSGYTDTQYF	TGCGCCAGCAGCTCGGGTTACACAGATACGCAGTATTTT
TRBD1	TRBV23-1	.	TRBJ1-2	CASSQRTGKVDYGYTF	TGCGCCAGCAGTCAACGGACAGGGAAGGTTGACTATGGCTACACCTTC
.	TRBV20-1	.	TRBJ1-1	CSARLLEAFF	TGCAGTGCTAGACTTCTCGAGGCTTTCTTT
.	TRBV28	.	TRBJ1-2	CASRGEPF	TGTGCCAGCAGAGGGGAGCCCTTC
TRBD1	TRBV7-9	.	TRBJ2-7	CASSLTGDHEQYF	TGTGCCAGCAGCTTGACAGGGGACCACGAGCAGTACTTC
.	TRBV10-3	.	TRBJ2-3	CAISDPSAPGDTQYF	TGTGCCATCAGTGACCCTAGCGCACCGGGGGATACGCAGTATTTT
TRBD1	TRBV7-2	.	TRBJ2-2	CASSIEGGLVGRELFF	TGTGCCAGCAGCATTGAAGGGGGCCTTGTCGGGAGGGAGCTGTTTTTT
TRBD1	TRBV5-1	.	TRBJ1-3	CASSLVGTGSSGNTIYF	TGCGCCAGCAGCTTGGTAGGGACAGGGAGCTCTGGAAACACCATATATTTT
.	TRBV6-5	.	TRBJ2-7	CASSERSTYEQYF	TGTGCCAGCTCAGAGCGGAGTACCTACGAGCAGTACTTC
TRBD2	TRBV10-2	.	TRBJ2-1	CASSGLAGAPSYNEQFF	TGCGCCAGCAGTGGACTAGCGGGAGCTCCCTCCTACAATGAGCAGTTCTTC
.	TRBV4-3	.	TRBJ2-1	CASSQGSSYNEQFF	TGCGCCAGCAGCCAAGGGAGCTCCTACAATGAGCAGTTCTTC
TRBD2	TRBV5-1	.	TRBJ2-3	CASSQLPSGGGADTQYF	TGCGCCAGCAGCCAACTCCCTAGCGGGGGGGGTGCAGATACGCAGTATTTT
.	TRBV6-5	once	TRBJ1-2	CASSYSRSIDGYTF	TGTGCCAGCAGTTACTCCCGTAGCATCGATGGCTACACCTTC
.	TRBV5-1	.	TRBJ1-2	CASSLGGGLEGYTF	TGCGCCAGCAGCTTGGGCGGGGGGCTGGAAGGCTACACCTTC
.	TRBV12-1	few	TRBJ2-5	CASSFEVGETQYF	TGTGCCAGCAGCTTTGAGGTCGGTGAGACCCAGTACTTC
TRBD1	TRBV19	.	TRBJ1-2	CASSAPYRGNYGYTF	TGTGCCAGTAGTGCGCCATACAGGGGTAACTATGGCTACACCTTC
TRBD1	TRBV18	.	TRBJ2-1	CASSPKGQDYNEQFF	TGTGCCAGCTCACCAAAAGGACAGGACTACAATGAGCAGTTCTTC
.	TRBV18	.	TRBJ2-3	CASSPRDQGDTQYF	TGTGCCAGCTCACCACGGGACCAAGGGGATACGCAGTATTTT
.	TRBV18	.	TRBJ2-5	CASSPQLPETQYF	TGTGCCAGCTCACCACAACTCCCAGAGACCCAGTACTTC
.	TRBV18	.	TRBJ1-5	CASSPPDRVNQPQHF	TGTGCCAGCTCACCCCCGGACCGGGTCAATCAGCCCCAGCATTTT
.	TRBV19	.	TRBJ2-7	CASSIEGRIEQYF	TGTGCCAGTAGTATAGAGGGTAGGATTGAGCAGTACTTC
.	TRBV9	.	TRBJ1-2	CASSVAPTSNYGYTF	TGTGCCAGCAGCGTAGCTCCTACATCTAACTATGGCTACACCTTC
.	TRBV2	once	TRBJ1-3	CASTTSGGHGNTIYF	TGTGCCAGCACTACATCCGGGGGACACGGAAACACCATATATTTT
.	TRBV5-6	.	TRBJ1-1	CASSLAGVETEAFF	TGTGCCAGCAGCTTGGCAGGGGTGGAGACTGAAGCTTTCTTT
.	TRBV7-2	once	TRBJ2-1	CASSFGPANEQFF	TGTGCCAGCAGCTTCGGACCGGCAAATGAGCAGTTCTTC
.	TRBV7-9	once	TRBJ2-5	CASSLAGMETQYF	TGTGCCAGCAGTTTGGCAGGGATGGAGACCCAGTACTTC
.	TRBV25-1	.	TRBJ1-2	CASSDLYTNYGYTF	TGTGCCAGCAGTGATCTCTATACTAACTATGGCTACACCTTC
.	TRBV7-2	.	TRBJ1-4	CASSLTGATNEKLFF	TGTGCCAGCAGCCTGACGGGTGCAACTAATGAAAAACTGTTTTTT
TRBD2	TRBV2	.	TRBJ2-1	CASSESVAGVDEQFF	TGTGCCAGCAGTGAATCGGTAGCGGGGGTGGATGAGCAGTTCTTC
TRBD2	TRBV11-3	.	TRBJ2-1	CASSFRLAVYNEQFF	TGTGCCAGCAGCTTTCGTCTAGCGGTATACAATGAGCAGTTCTTC
.	TRBV7-2	.	TRBJ1-4	CASSTGSTNEKLFF	TGTGCCAGCAGCACAGGGTCAACTAATGAAAAACTGTTTTTT
.	TRBV6-5	.	TRBJ1-1	CASSDYRAAAFF	TGTGCCAGCAGTGATTACAGGGCAGCAGCTTTCTTT
.	TRBV19	.	TRBJ2-6	CASSKQGPGANVLTF	TGTGCCAGTAGTAAACAGGGTCCTGGGGCCAACGTCCTGACTTTC
.	TRBV9	.	TRBJ2-1	CASSVVGGDQFF	TGTGCCAGCAGCGTAGTTGGCGGAGACCAGTTCTTC
.	TRBV5-1	.	TRBJ2-6	CASSLKGPSGANVLTF	TGCGCCAGCAGCTTGAAAGGTCCCTCTGGGGCCAACGTCCTGACTTTC
.	TRBV10-2	.	TRBJ2-7	CASSISGDPYEQYF	TGCGCCAGTTCTATCTCAGGGGACCCATACGAGCAGTACTTC
.	TRBV6-5	once	TRBJ2-1	CASSYGDRLNEQFF	TGTGCCAGCAGTTACGGCGACCGCCTCAATGAGCAGTTCTTC
TRBD1	TRBV7-9	.	TRBJ2-3	CASSLLQGIDTQYF	TGTGCCAGCAGCTTACTACAGGGGATAGATACGCAGTATTTT
.	TRBV6-4	.	TRBJ2-1	CASSSDRINEQFF	TGTGCCAGCAGTTCCGACAGGATAAATGAGCAGTTCTTC
TRBD1	TRBV5-1	.	TRBJ1-1	CASSRGQMNTEAFF	TGCGCCAGCAGCCGGGGACAGATGAACACTGAAGCTTTCTTT
.	TRBV21-1	.	TRBJ2-5	CASSNLPGKETQYF	TGTGCCAGCAGCAACCTCCCAGGGAAAGAGACCCAGTACTTC
TRBD1	TRBV30	.	TRBJ1-3	CAWTGGSGNTIYF	TGTGCCTGGACAGGGGGCTCTGGAAACACCATATATTTT
TRBD1	TRBV4-1	.	TRBJ1-1	CASSQDRSYTEAFF	TGCGCCAGCAGCCAGGACAGGAGTTACACTGAAGCTTTCTTT
.	TRBV9	.	TRBJ2-7	CASSVGGRPTDEQYF	TGTGCCAGCAGCGTAGGTGGGAGGCCAACCGACGAGCAGTACTTC
TRBD1	TRBV2	.	TRBJ2-1	CASSGDREYNEQFF	TGTGCCAGCAGCGGGGACAGAGAATACAATGAGCAGTTCTTC
.	TRBV12-5	.	TRBJ2-7	CASGLPPSYEQYF	TGTGCTAGTGGTTTGCCCCCGTCCTACGAGCAGTACTTC
.	TRBV10-3	.	TRBJ2-3	CASSREDTQYF	TGTGCCTCCTCAAGGGAAGATACGCAGTATTTT
TRBD1	TRBV6-1	once	TRBJ1-5	CASSRDRDRGQPQHF	TGTGCCAGCAGCCGCGACAGGGACAGGGGTCAGCCCCAGCATTTT
TRBD2	TRBV12-5	.	TRBJ2-1	CASGLVITAGGGYNEQFF	TGTGCTAGTGGTTTGGTAATAACGGCGGGAGGGGGTTACAATGAGCAGTTCTTC
TRBD1	TRBV5-6	.	TRBJ2-7	CASSLGQSYLYEQYF	TGTGCCAGCAGTTTGGGACAGTCATACCTCTACGAGCAGTACTTC